This T cell receptor (beta chain) comes out of a study of Graves' ophthalmopathy and Graves' hyperthyroidism (dated by TCRdb to 2017 to 2018). Study-wide context: Peripheral blood was collected at initial diagnosis, prior to any treatment. Following sample collection, hyperthyroidism patients were given methimazole at a starting dose of 30 mg daily, and ophthalmopathy patients were given high-dose intravenous methylprednisolone. In total, 135 blood samples were TCR-sequenced: fewer than 50 ophthalmopathy, roughly 80 hyperthyroidism and some 17 hyperthyroidism-to-ophthalmopathy patients. TCR beta repertoire signatures were used to distinguish Graves' ophthalmopathy from Graves' hyperthyroidism and to predict progression to ophthalmopathy. To explore V-J signatures that distinguish ophthalmopathy from hyperthyroidism, a discovery set of about a hundred patients was enrolled, made up of 40 to 45 with ophthalmopathy and around 57 with stable hyperthyroidism. In several hyperthyroidism patients, the T-cell repertoire of thyroid tissue was compared with the T-cell repertoire of blood. For independent validation, a separate cohort was made up of 18 to 20 hyperthyroidism patients plus 17 patients who later progressed from hyperthyroidism to ophthalmopathy. Study-wide findings and limitations: Most expanded thyroid clonotypes with a frequency above 0.001 also appeared in blood, which suggests that blood repertoires may reflect the immune response in the thyroid. Ophthalmopathy was separated from stable hyperthyroidism by the 13-signature model with 85% to 90% sensitivity and 81% to 84% specificity in cross-validation and with 80%/75% in the test set. Sample size was not predetermined statistically, and investigators were not blinded to group allocation. In validation, the model predicted ophthalmopathy progression with over 60% sensitivity and about 73% specificity; more than ten predicted patients were CT-confirmed with GO in a median of approximately 6.5 months.

For repertoire sequencing, TCR beta CDR3 regions were amplified from RNA transcripts. The first round was an RT-PCR using HTBI primers with the Qiagen OneStep RT-PCR kit, and this first round was followed by a second-round multiplex PCR, then size selection and purification. The libraries underwent paired-end sequencing with 100 bp reads on an Illumina HiSeq2000. The original methods were these. SOAPnuke was used to process the reads, removing any read that contained adapters or uncalled bases, had a mean Phred below 15, or lacked an exact match to the constant primer or identifier. High-quality paired reads were merged with COPE v1.2.5. Each unique nucleotide sequence was treated as a clonotype, and MiTCR v1.1 was used to align the clonotypes to the IMGT TRB V, D and J references. Analysis was restricted to V-J combinations with a frequency above 0.0001, which covered roughly 99% of repertoires. For each V-J combination, a TCR clonal expansion and chaos score was defined as the ratio of F50 clonal expansion to chaos observed in the TCRdist matrix. Welch's t-statistics and random forest were used to reduce features to over ten V-J combinations, which were fed into a naive Bayes classifier. The Morisita-Horn index was used to measure how similar the thyroid and blood repertoires were. The raw public data were reprocessed by TCRdb itself: fastp quality trimming at Q25, MiXCR clonotype calling, in-frame beta chains only. Each entry is one CDR3 protein sequence, shown with its most common DNA and genes. TCRdb, rather than the study authors, made the V and J calls. Across this sample there are almost 750,000 distinct CDR3 sequences, with 40% seen only once. The ten most abundant clones make up approximately 43% of the sample.

Ophthalmopathy patients were characterized by moderately to severely active disease, a Clinical Activity Score of at least 3, a NOSPECS grade of at least 4, and a disease duration under 3 months. Patients were excluded if they had other autoimmune diseases, uncontrolled infections, pregnancy or lactation. Diagnosis relied on clinical symptoms, serum thyroxine, TRAb, thyroid ultrasound and orbital computed tomography. Ficoll-Paque density gradient centrifugation was used to isolate PBMCs from 8 to 10 ml of fresh peripheral blood. Total RNA was extracted using Trizol reagent, and RNA quality was checked on an Agilent 2100 Bioanalyzer. This clonotype was seen a few times. The target of this receptor is not known. Per-base qualities were not stored, and no clone one base away is much larger. This clonotype was sampled from an adult man with Graves' ophthalmopathy. The sequenced material came from peripheral blood.

The sequenced DNA: TGTGCCAGTAGTATACGGGACAGGTGGAACACTGAAGCTTTCTTT. Its translation reads: CASSIRDRWNTEAFF. The V and J genes are TRBV19 and TRBJ1-1; 8 bases in the junction line up with TRBD1. Sequences LNHDA (CDR1) and SQIVND (CDR2) are obtained from the germline V gene (reference sequence). V is cut back by 2 bases and J by 1 base, with 3 bases in the junction unmatched. The CDR3 starts with the cysteine, ends with the phenylalanine, and has 15 residues. Here the CDR3 DNA is all that survives: 45 bases in frame from base 1.